Each of the 10 T cell receptor beta chains below was sequenced from the same sample in a study of shared clonotypes between healthy human individuals. Produced via immunoSEQ multiplex PCR; TCRdb's table is partial and in-frame only. The data contain around 330,000 clones, roughly 70% of them singletons. Sequencing was performed on memory CD4+ T cells sorted from blood. The subset is: CD45RA-negative fraction. All receptors come from a man aged 25-40 years in good health.

This sequence joins TRBV15 and TRBJ2-7; 7 bases fit TRBD2. CDR1 is LNHNV, CDR2 YYDKDF, per germline (reference sequence). J gave up 2 bases and V 1 base, and 2 bases lay outside the gene matches. CDR3 size: 14 residues. In DNA form, the CDR3 reads TGTGCCACCAGCAGAGCTAGCGGAGCCTACGAGCAGTACTTC. Residues: CATSRASGAYEQYF.

This chain connects TRBV10-2 to TRBJ1-1; tentatively, D is TRBD1 (5 bases). This CDR3 has 13 amino acids. The V and J ends lost 4 bases and 5 bases respectively, with 11 bases between them. Germline V lookup: CDR1 WSHSY, CDR2 SAAADI. The CDR3 nucleotides read TGCGCCAGCAGTGGACAGTGGGGTACTGAAGCTTTCTTT. It translates to CASSGQWGTEAFF.

This chain connects TRBV7-2 to TRBJ1-5, with 8 bases lining up with TRBD1. V shed 4 bases, J shed 4 bases, and the junction held 9 bases outside the gene matches. CDR1 SGHTA and CDR2 FQGNSA come from the germline V gene. The CDR3 sequence is 16 residues long. The CDR3 DNA reads as TGTGCCAGCAGCTCCAATCTGGACAGGGTTAATCAGCCCCAGCATTTT. Protein product: CASSSNLDRVNQPQHF.

The V gene is TRBV28, the J gene TRBJ1-5; 9 bases map to TRBD1. The V gene's germline CDR1 is MDHEN and CDR2 SYDVKM. This CDR3 contains 18 residues. Trimming cost V 0 bases and J 1 base; bases outside gene matches: 7. CDR3 amino acids: CASSLWMTGGLSNQPQHF. CDR3 DNA sequence: TGTGCCAGCAGTTTATGGATGACAGGGGGGTTGAGCAATCAGCCCCAGCATTTT.

CDR3 bases: TGTGCCTGGAGTGTACAGGGGCAGGGCCGGTTCTTT. Its translation: CAWSVQGQGRFF. The V gene is TRBV30, the J gene TRBJ1-1; the match to TRBD1 covers 7 bases. CDR3 size: 12 residues. V lost 0 bases and J lost 14; bases outside the gene matches: 9. Per germline, CDR1 GTSNPN and CDR2 SVGIG (reference sequence).

This CDR3 reads CASSLGDRNQPQHF. DNA for the CDR3: TGCGCCAGCAGCTTGGGGGACAGAAATCAGCCCCAGCATTTT. The chain employs TRBV5-1 and TRBJ1-5; 7 nucleotides align to TRBD1. V shed 0 bases, J shed 4 bases, and the junction held 1 base outside the gene matches. CDR1 SGHRS and CDR2 YFSETQ come from the germline V gene. This CDR3 has 14 residues.

The chain joins TRBV2 to TRBJ1-2; possibly TRBD1 for D (5 bases). Trimming cost V 9 bases and J 6 bases, with 11 bases left between them. This CDR3 is built from 11 residues. Germline CDR1 and CDR2: SNHLY and FYNNEI. The CDR3 reads CASWGRHGYTF. CDR3 sequence (DNA): TGTGCCAGTTGGGGACGCCATGGCTACACCTTC.

The chain links TRBV25-1 to TRBJ2-7; 8 bases fit TRBD1. Germline assignment: CDR1 MGHDK and CDR2 SYGVNS. The CDR3 consists of 18 residues. V shed 2 bases and J 1 base; nucleotides not matched to a gene: 13. The chain's CDR3 is CASSEVGGPGQVSYEQYF. The CDR3 bases are TGTGCCAGCAGTGAAGTGGGGGGTCCGGGACAGGTTTCCTACGAGCAGTACTTC.

This clone was recorded once. The DNA of the CDR3 is TGTGCCTGGAATGGGGGTAACAATCAGCCCCAGCATTTT. Residues: CAWNGGNNQPQHF. The chain has TRBV30 and TRBJ1-5; perhaps TRBD1 as D (5 bases). Germline lookup yields CDR1 GTSNPN and CDR2 SVGIG (reference sequence). This CDR3 spans 13 amino acids. Trimming left V 4 bases short and J 3 bases short, with 10 bases between.

The chain has TRBV6-5 and TRBJ2-5, with no clear D. The length of the CDR3 is 14 residues. V was clipped by 2 bases and J by 2 bases, with 9 bases between them. CDR1 MNHEY and CDR2 SVGAGI come from the germline V gene. Here the CDR3 reads CASSYGLGQETQYF. In DNA form, the CDR3 reads TGTGCCAGCAGTTACGGTCTAGGGCAAGAGACCCAGTACTTC.